What follows is one T cell receptor (beta chain) and its context. Its matching antigen is unknown. The table came from immunoSEQ multiplex PCR; TCRdb's copy has only in-frame clones and leaves some out. The repertoire includes about 26,000 clones, 82% of them detected once, and roughly 8.9% sits in the top ten. This specimen comes from a study of neoadjuvant nivolumab and ipilimumab in lung cancer. Notes on the study in general: TCR clonality did not significantly correlate with pathologic tumor regression.

In germline, CDR1 is LNHNV, CDR2 YYDKDF (reference sequence). The CDR3 is 14 amino acids. Trimming removed 5 bases at V and 5 bases at J, with 13 bases between. The chain joins TRBV15 to TRBJ1-5; tentatively, D is TRBD1 (6 bases). Specimen: tumor tissue, collected after neoadjuvant nivolumab, alone or with ipilimumab, at or shortly before surgery. The TCR originated in an adult with non-small cell lung cancer. The CDR3 region has the DNA TGTGCCACCAGCGAGGGGGAAAGGTATCAGCCCCAGCATTTT. Protein product: CATSEGERYQPQHF. The full variable domain, in which reference TRBV15 and TRBJ1-5 provide the parts outside the CDR3, is DAMVIQNPRYQVTQFGKPVTLSCSQTLNHNVMYWYQQKSSQAPKLLFHYYDKDFNNEADTPDNFQSRRPNTSFCFLDIRSPGLGDTAMYLCATSEGERYQPQHFGDGTRLSIL.